This TCR beta chain is from a study of shared clonotypes between healthy human individuals. Study outcomes and limitations: Among a handful of donors, 4.5% to 5.5% of naive CD4 clonotypes were found in common.

CD45RA+ naive and CD45RA-negative memory subsets were separated from CD4+ cells. V gave up 4 bases and J gave up 7 bases, with 23 bases separating them. The CDR3 covers 16 residues. Per germline, CDR1 SGHRS and CDR2 YFSETQ. Generated by immunoSEQ multiplex PCR, the TCRdb table keeps only in-frame clones and is missing some. Among about 1 million clones listed, about 70% were seen once. Points on this clone: Its antigen is undetermined.

The TCR was taken from a young man in good health. V gene TRBV5-1 combines with J gene TRBJ1-2; weak D call: TRBD1 (5 bases). The specimen was memory CD4+ T cells sorted from blood. Specified subset: CD45RA-negative fraction. In nucleotides, the CDR3 is TGCGCCAGCAGCCCTATTACAGCCGGGACGACGCGTGGCTACACCTTC. It specifies CASSPITAGTTRGYTF.